The 24 T cell receptor beta chains below come from one sample, sequenced in a study of cytomegalovirus exposure and HLA in healthy donors. Assay: immunoSEQ multiplex PCR; the TCRdb copy retains only in-frame clones and omits some. The sample carries 200,000 to 250,000 clones, approximately 90% recorded once. What was sequenced was PBMCs. These TCRs come from a woman aged 18-30 years in good health and CMV-seronegative.

The rearrangement uses TRBV27 and TRBJ2-2, with 15 bases matching TRBD2. CDR3 length: 16 amino acids. Germline V gene lookup returns CDR1 MNHEY and CDR2 SMNVEV (reference sequence). With V trimmed by 6 bases and J by 6 bases, 5 bases remained unmatched. CDR3 protein: CASRWGLAGGPGELFF. In DNA form, the CDR3 reads TGTGCCAGCAGGTGGGGACTAGCGGGAGGTCCCGGGGAGCTGTTTTTT.

This clone was detected only once. The CDR3 coding sequence is TGTGCCAGCAGCTTCGGGGATCTTATAACACTCTATGGCTACACCTTC. Protein product: CASSFGDLITLYGYTF. The V call is TRBV5-6, the J call TRBJ1-2, with unresolved D. In germline, CDR1 is SGHDT, CDR2 YYEEEE. The CDR3 spans 16 residues. Trimming cost V 2 bases and J 4 bases, with 18 bases left between them.

V is TRBV27 and J is TRBJ2-7, with 9 bases matching TRBD2. CDR3 length: 15 amino acids. Germline CDR1 is MNHEY and CDR2 is SMNVEV (reference sequence). Germline trimming cut 4 bases from V and 3 bases from J; bases unmatched to any gene: 7. The CDR3 sequence is CASSSKPAGGYEQYF. The DNA of the CDR3 is TGTGCCAGCAGTTCCAAGCCAGCGGGAGGCTACGAGCAGTACTTC.

This sequence joins TRBV6-5 and TRBJ1-2; possible D gene TRBD1, 5 bases. CDR3 size: 15 residues. Germline-derived CDR1 and CDR2 are MNHEY and SVGAGI. Between the trimmed V and J ends, which lost 2 bases and 7 bases, there was a span of 17 bases. CDR3 sequence (DNA): TGTGCCAGCAGTTACCCGGGACTGGGAGAGGTTGGCTACACCTTC. This gives the protein CASSYPGLGEVGYTF.

The rearrangement uses TRBV18 and TRBJ2-7; a possible D gene is TRBD1 (7 bases). Germline CDR1 and CDR2: KGHSH and LQKENI. Trimming removed 4 bases from V and 1 base from J, with 17 bases in between. This CDR3 has 16 residues. DNA for the CDR3: TGTGCCAGCTCACTCGGGCAGGGGGGACCTTCCTACGAGCAGTACTTC. Its protein is CASSLGQGGPSYEQYF.

This rearrangement joins TRBV19 to TRBJ2-7, with 9 positions matching TRBD2. V gave up 2 bases and J gave up 3 bases; unmatched junction bases: 5. The germline V gene has CDR1 LNHDA and CDR2 SQIVND (reference sequence). The CDR3 runs to 15 residues. The CDR3 DNA follows: TGTGCCAGTAGTATAATGGCTAGCGGGAACTACGAGCAGTACTTC. It specifies CASSIMASGNYEQYF.

The chain couples TRBV2 to TRBJ2-1; 16 bases map to TRBD2. The germline V gene encodes CDR1 SNHLY and CDR2 FYNNEI. V trimming: 8 bases; J trimming: 13 bases; junction bases outside the gene matches: 11. The CDR3 sequence is 15 residues long. CDR3 sequence: CASSPGTSGRAPQFF. In DNA, the CDR3 is TGTGCCAGCTCCCCTGGGACTAGCGGGAGGGCACCTCAGTTCTTC.

The chain links TRBV5-4 to TRBJ2-1; 8 nucleotides align to TRBD2. The CDR3 contains 15 residues. J gave up 9 bases and V 4 bases, and 12 bases lay outside the gene matches. Germline CDR1 SGHNT, CDR2 YYREEE (reference sequence). Here the CDR3 reads CASSESAAGAVEQFF. Here the CDR3 DNA reads TGTGCCAGCAGCGAGAGTGCAGCGGGAGCGGTTGAGCAGTTCTTC.

The chain employs TRBV5-4 and TRBJ1-5; 8 bases agree with TRBD1. CDR1 SGHNT and CDR2 YYREEE come from the germline V gene (reference sequence). This CDR3 contains 14 residues. With V trimmed by 0 bases and J by 6 bases, 2 bases remained unmatched. This CDR3 reads CASSLAGGGQPQHF. The CDR3 DNA reads TGTGCCAGCAGCTTGGCAGGGGGCGGTCAGCCCCAGCATTTT.

A remark on this clone: Other DNA sequences within the sample encode an identical CDR3. The chain is built from TRBV28 and TRBJ1-1; TRBD1 might be the D (6 bases). Germline lookup yields CDR1 MDHEN and CDR2 SYDVKM. The V and J ends lost 6 bases and 3 bases respectively, with 11 bases between them. The CDR3 is 13 amino acids. CDR3 DNA sequence: TGTGCCAGCAGCCCTAGGGGGTACACTGAAGCTTTCTTT. It is translated as CASSPRGYTEAFF.

The rearrangement links TRBV10-3 to TRBJ1-4; D ambiguous. CDR1 is ENHRY, CDR2 SYGVKD, per germline. Trimming cost V 10 bases and J 0 bases, with 18 bases left between them. This CDR3 has 16 amino acids. CDR3 sequence (DNA): TGTGCCACGGGTCAAATGTTCAGAGCAACTAATGAAAAACTGTTTTTT. It translates to CATGQMFRATNEKLFF.

This chain uses TRBV14 with TRBJ2-4; D is undetermined. The CDR3 has 14 amino acids. The germline V gene has CDR1 SGHDN and CDR2 FVKESK. V was clipped by 2 bases and J by 2 bases, with 7 bases between them. The CDR3 nucleotides read TGTGCCAGCAGCCAACCGGGTACCAAAAACATTCAGTACTTC. This sequence encodes CASSQPGTKNIQYF.

J is TRBJ2-7 and V is TRBV7-2; 7 nucleotides align to TRBD1. V lost 4 bases, J lost 5 bases, and 14 bases stayed unmatched. There are 16 residues in the CDR3. In germline, CDR1 is SGHTA, CDR2 FQGNSA. Here the CDR3 DNA reads TGTGCCAGCAGCTCTGCCCCCTTAGACAGGGCCGACGAGCAGTACTTC. Translated: CASSSAPLDRADEQYF.

This chain links TRBV28 with TRBJ2-2; D gene uncertain. The germline V and J ends were trimmed by 6 bases and 2 bases, with 16 bases remaining between them. There are 16 residues in the CDR3. From germline, CDR1 is MDHEN and CDR2 SYDVKM. CDR3 protein: CASRRPLWANTGELFF. DNA for the CDR3: TGTGCCAGCAGACGCCCTTTATGGGCCAACACCGGGGAGCTGTTTTTT.

The rearrangement uses TRBV29-1 and TRBJ1-3, with 9 bases that match TRBD1. This CDR3 spans 12 amino acids. Germline V gene sequence: CDR1 SQVTM, CDR2 ANQGSEA. V was clipped by 6 bases and J by 8 bases; unmatched bases: 5. The CDR3 bases are TGCAGCGTCCGGACAGGGGTGGACACCATATATTTT. Translated: CSVRTGVDTIYF.

The chain joins TRBV27 to TRBJ2-5, with D maybe TRBD1 (6 bases). The CDR3 loop spans 14 amino acids. V lost 4 bases and J lost 4, with 13 bases in between. The V gene's germline CDR1 is MNHEY and CDR2 SMNVEV (reference sequence). The CDR3 loop reads CASSSRTRGETQYF. The CDR3 DNA follows: TGTGCCAGCAGTTCGAGAACCAGGGGAGAGACCCAGTACTTC.

The chain links TRBV11-1 to TRBJ2-1, with TRBD1 as a possible D gene (6 bases). V lost 1 base and J lost 3, with 10 bases in between. The CDR3 runs to 15 residues. Per germline, CDR1 SGHAT and CDR2 FQDESV (reference sequence). CDR3 loop: CASSLGQDFYNEQFF. CDR3 DNA: TGTGCCAGCAGCTTAGGACAGGATTTCTACAATGAGCAGTTCTTC.

The rearrangement links TRBV30 to TRBJ1-1, with D possibly being TRBD1 (5 bases). Germline-derived CDR1 and CDR2 are GTSNPN and SVGIG (reference sequence). The CDR3 sequence is 14 residues long. Trimming shortened V by 2 bases and J by 1 base, and 11 bases separated the two germline ends. The CDR3 protein is CAWSPDIQNTEAFF. CDR3 nucleotide sequence: TGTGCCTGGAGTCCGGACATTCAGAACACTGAAGCTTTCTTT.

The V gene is TRBV7-6, the J gene TRBJ2-3; possible D gene TRBD2, 5 bases. Germline values: CDR1 SGHVS, CDR2 FNYEAQ. V shed 1 base and J shed 3 bases, with 11 bases lying between them. The CDR3 runs to 15 residues. The CDR3 nucleotides are TGTGCCAGCAGCTTAGAAGTGGGAGAAACAGATACGCAGTATTTT. It is translated as CASSLEVGETDTQYF.

This clone has only one observation. The chain couples TRBV9 to TRBJ2-5, with a tentative D call TRBD2 (6 bases). The V end lost 4 bases, the J end lost 5 bases, and 15 bases lay between the germline ends. The CDR3 is 14 amino acids. The V gene's germline CDR1 is SGDLS and CDR2 YYNGEE. Here the CDR3 reads CASSQPMEGETQYF. The DNA for the CDR3 is TGTGCCAGCAGCCAACCCATGGAGGGGGAGACCCAGTACTTC.

The V gene is TRBV7-2, the J gene TRBJ1-1; a possible D gene is TRBD1 (5 bases). Germline loops: CDR1 SGHTA, CDR2 FQGNSA. Trimming took 3 bases from V and 4 from J, leaving 9 bases between them. There are 13 residues in the CDR3. The CDR3 sequence: CASSFAGSTEAFF. CDR3 coding DNA: TGTGCCAGCAGCTTCGCAGGGTCCACTGAAGCTTTCTTT.

The chain couples TRBV6-1 to TRBJ2-7, with TRBD2 as a possible D gene (6 bases). V was pared by 10 bases and J by 3 bases, with 13 bases between. The CDR3 consists of 12 residues. Germline lookup yields CDR1 MNHNS and CDR2 SASEGT. CDR3 coding DNA: TGTGCCATAGTTGGGACTCTCTACGAGCAGTACTTC. It specifies CAIVGTLYEQYF.

This chain joins TRBV5-5 and TRBJ1-1; weak D call: TRBD1 (6 bases). Between the trimmed V and J ends, which lost 0 bases and 1 base, there was a span of 7 bases. The CDR3 consists of 14 residues. Germline V gene lookup returns CDR1 SGHKS and CDR2 YYEKEE (reference sequence). DNA for the CDR3: TGTGCCAGCAGCTTGGGCAGGGGGAACACTGAAGCTTTCTTT. The encoded protein is CASSLGRGNTEAFF.

The chain is built from TRBV5-1 and TRBJ1-1, with 12 bases that match TRBD1. Germline CDR1 and CDR2: SGHRS and YFSETQ. V shed 4 bases and J 0 bases; nucleotides not matched to a gene: 10. The CDR3 is 18 amino acids. The CDR3 nucleotides read TGCGCCAGCAGCCCGGGGGACAGGGGGCGTTTAGTGAACACTGAAGCTTTCTTT. It is translated as CASSPGDRGRLVNTEAFF.